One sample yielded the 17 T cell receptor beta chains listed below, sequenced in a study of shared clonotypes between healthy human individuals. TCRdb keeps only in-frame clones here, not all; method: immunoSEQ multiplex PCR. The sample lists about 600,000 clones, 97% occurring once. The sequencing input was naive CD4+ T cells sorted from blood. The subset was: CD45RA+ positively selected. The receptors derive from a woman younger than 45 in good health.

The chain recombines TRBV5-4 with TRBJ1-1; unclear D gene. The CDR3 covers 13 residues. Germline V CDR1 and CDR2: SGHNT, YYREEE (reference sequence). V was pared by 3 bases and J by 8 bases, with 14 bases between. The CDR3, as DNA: TGTGCCAGCAGCTCGGACGGGGAACGAGAAGCTTTCTTT. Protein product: CASSSDGEREAFF. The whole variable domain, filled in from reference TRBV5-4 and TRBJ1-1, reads ETGVTQSPTHLIKTRGQQVTLRCSSQSGHNTVSWYQQALGQGPQFIFQYYREEENGRGNFPPRFSGLQFPNYSSELNVNALELDDSALYLCASSSDGEREAFFGQGTRLTVV.

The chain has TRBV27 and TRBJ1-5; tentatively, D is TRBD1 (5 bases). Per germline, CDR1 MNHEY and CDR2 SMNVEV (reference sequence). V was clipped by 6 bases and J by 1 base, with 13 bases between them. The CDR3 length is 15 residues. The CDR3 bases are TGTGCCAGCAGCCCAGGACAACCGAGCAATCAGCCCCAGCATTTT. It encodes CASSPGQPSNQPQHF.

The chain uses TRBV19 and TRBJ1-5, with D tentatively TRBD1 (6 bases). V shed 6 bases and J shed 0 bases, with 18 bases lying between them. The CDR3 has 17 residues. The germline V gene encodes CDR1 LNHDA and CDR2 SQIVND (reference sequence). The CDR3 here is CASRPVQGRLSNQPQHF. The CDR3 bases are TGTGCCAGTAGACCAGTCCAGGGGCGACTTAGCAATCAGCCCCAGCATTTT.

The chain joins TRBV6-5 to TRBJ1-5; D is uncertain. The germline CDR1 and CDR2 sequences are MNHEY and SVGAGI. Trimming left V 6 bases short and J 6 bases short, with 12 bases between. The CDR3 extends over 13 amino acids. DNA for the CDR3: TGTGCCAGCAGAAGGGCGGCAGGTCAGCCCCAGCATTTT. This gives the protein CASRRAAGQPQHF.

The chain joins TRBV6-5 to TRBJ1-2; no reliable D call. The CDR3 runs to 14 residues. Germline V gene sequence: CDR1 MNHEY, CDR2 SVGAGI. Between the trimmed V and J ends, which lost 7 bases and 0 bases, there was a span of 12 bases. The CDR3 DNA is TGTGCCAGCACCCCAGAGCCGACTAACTATGGCTACACCTTC. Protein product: CASTPEPTNYGYTF.

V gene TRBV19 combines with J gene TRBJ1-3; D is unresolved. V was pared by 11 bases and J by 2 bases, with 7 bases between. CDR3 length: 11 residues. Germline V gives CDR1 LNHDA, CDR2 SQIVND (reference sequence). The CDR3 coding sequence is TGTGCCGCAGATACTGGAAACACCATATATTTT. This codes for CAADTGNTIYF.

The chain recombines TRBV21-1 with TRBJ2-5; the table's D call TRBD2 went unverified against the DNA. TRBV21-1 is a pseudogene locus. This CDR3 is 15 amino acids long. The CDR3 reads CASSKYVGGLETQYF. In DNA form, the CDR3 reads TGTGCCAGCAGCAAGTACGTCGGGGGTTTGGAGACCCAGTACTTC.

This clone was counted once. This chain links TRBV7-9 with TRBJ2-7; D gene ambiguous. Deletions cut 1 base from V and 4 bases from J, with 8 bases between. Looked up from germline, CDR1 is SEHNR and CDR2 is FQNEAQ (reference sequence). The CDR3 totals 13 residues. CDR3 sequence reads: CASSLDLEYEQYF. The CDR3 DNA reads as TGTGCCAGCAGCTTAGACTTGGAGTACGAGCAGTACTTC.

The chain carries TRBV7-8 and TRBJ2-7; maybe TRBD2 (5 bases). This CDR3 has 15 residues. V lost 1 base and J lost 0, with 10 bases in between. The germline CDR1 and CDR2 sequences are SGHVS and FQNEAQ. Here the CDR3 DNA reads TGTGCCAGCAGCTTAGAACTAGTACCCTCCTACGAGCAGTACTTC. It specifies CASSLELVPSYEQYF.

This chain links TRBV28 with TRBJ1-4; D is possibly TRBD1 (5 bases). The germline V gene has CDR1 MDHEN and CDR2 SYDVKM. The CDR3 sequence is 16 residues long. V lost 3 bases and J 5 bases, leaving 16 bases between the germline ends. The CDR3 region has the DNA TGTGCCAGCAGTTTCATTTCCGGGACGGCAAATGAAAAACTGTTTTTT. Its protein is CASSFISGTANEKLFF.

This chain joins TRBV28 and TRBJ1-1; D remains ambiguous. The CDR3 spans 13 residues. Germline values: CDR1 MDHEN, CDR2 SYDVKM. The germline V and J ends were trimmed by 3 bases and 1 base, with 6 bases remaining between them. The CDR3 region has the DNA TGTGCCAGCAGTTTGGTACAGAACACTGAAGCTTTCTTT. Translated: CASSLVQNTEAFF.

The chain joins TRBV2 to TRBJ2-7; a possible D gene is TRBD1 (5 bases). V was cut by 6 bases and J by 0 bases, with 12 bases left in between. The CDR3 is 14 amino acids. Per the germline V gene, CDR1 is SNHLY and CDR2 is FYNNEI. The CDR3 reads CASRETGSSYEQYF. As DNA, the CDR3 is TGTGCCAGCAGGGAAACAGGAAGCTCCTACGAGCAGTACTTC.

This chain's CDR3 is CASSIDGTSYNEQFF. CDR3 coding DNA: TGTGCCAGCAGCATCGACGGGACTAGCTACAATGAGCAGTTCTTC. The chain uses TRBV6-4 and TRBJ2-1, with 8 bases matching TRBD2. J lost 3 bases, V lost 6 bases, and 7 bases had no gene match. Germline assignment: CDR1 MRHNA and CDR2 SNTAGT. The CDR3 runs 15 residues.

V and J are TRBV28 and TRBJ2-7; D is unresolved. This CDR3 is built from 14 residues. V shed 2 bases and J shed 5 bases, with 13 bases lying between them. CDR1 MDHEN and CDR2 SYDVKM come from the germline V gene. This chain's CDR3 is CASSLTGSVNEQYF. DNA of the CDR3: TGTGCCAGCAGTTTAACGGGCAGCGTCAACGAGCAGTACTTC.

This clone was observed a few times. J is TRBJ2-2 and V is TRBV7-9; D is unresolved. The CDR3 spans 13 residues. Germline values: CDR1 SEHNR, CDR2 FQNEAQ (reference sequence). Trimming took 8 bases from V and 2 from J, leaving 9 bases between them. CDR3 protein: CASPTYNTGELFF. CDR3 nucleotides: TGTGCCAGCCCCACCTATAACACCGGGGAGCTGTTTTTT.

CDR3 DNA: TGCGCCAGCAGCTTTAGTTACGAGCAGTACTTC. This translates into CASSFSYEQYF. The chain recombines TRBV5-1 with TRBJ2-7; no reliable D call. Germline V gene data show CDR1 as SGHRS and CDR2 as YFSETQ. This CDR3 has 11 amino acids. Trimming shortened V by 2 bases and J by 4 bases, and 4 bases separated the two germline ends. Looking up the rest from reference TRBV5-1 and TRBJ2-7 gives the full variable domain: KAGVTQTPRYLIKTRGQQVTLSCSPISGHRSVSWYQQTPGQGLQFLFEYFSETQRNKGNFPGRFSGRQFSNSRSEMNVSTLELGDSALYLCASSFSYEQYFGPGTRLTVT.

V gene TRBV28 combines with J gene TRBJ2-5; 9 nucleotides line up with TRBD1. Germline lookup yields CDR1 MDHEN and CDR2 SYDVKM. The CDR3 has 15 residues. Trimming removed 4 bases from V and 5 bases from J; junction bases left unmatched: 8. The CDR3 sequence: CASSSGQGRAETQYF. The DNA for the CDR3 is TGTGCCAGCAGTTCTGGACAGGGGAGGGCGGAGACCCAGTACTTC.